This is a list of T cell receptor beta chains from one sample in a study of T cells in Graves' hyperthyroidism and ophthalmopathy. TCRdb re-called the multiplex PCR reads through MiXCR, storing one row per CDR3 protein. The sample holds some 690,000 distinct CDR3 sequences; roughly 17% are singletons and the top ten take 15%. The sequenced sample consisted of blood. The receptors originated from a man in his fifties with Graves' hyperthyroidism. Each CDR3 is given with its conserved first and last residue. D genes are given only for firm matches. A row's size may be missing; if present it is once, few, many or a size class.

DNA,CDR3,size,D,V,J
TGCAGTATGGGACGGTCCCAAGAGACCCAGTACTTC,CSMGRSQETQYF,NA,NA,TRBV20-1,TRBJ2-5
TGTGCCAGCAGTTCACCGGACAGGGGTTATGGCTACACCTTC,CASSSPDRGYGYTF,many,TRBD1,TRBV6-1,TRBJ1-2
TGTGCCAGCAGCTTAGGGGGGGTGGGGGAAGAGACCCAGTACTTC,CASSLGGVGEETQYF,NA,NA,TRBV7-2,TRBJ2-5
TGTGCCAGCAGCTTAGTCAAGACTTACAATGAGCAGTTCTTC,CASSLVKTYNEQFF,many,NA,TRBV7-9,TRBJ2-1
TGTGCCAGCAGTAGACTAGCGGGAGGGATGTACAATGAGCAGTTCTTC,CASSRLAGGMYNEQFF,many,TRBD2,TRBV6-1,TRBJ2-1
TGTGCCAGCAGTCGACAGGCTGAAGCTTTCTTT,CASSRQAEAFF,many,NA,TRBV6-2/TRBV6-3,TRBJ1-1
TGTGCCAGCAGTGGGACTCTGAGAGGGTACGAGCAGTACTTC,CASSGTLRGYEQYF,NA,NA,TRBV7-9,TRBJ2-7
TGTGCCAGCAGCCTCCGGGACCTGGCCACCGGGGAGCTGTTTTTT,CASSLRDLATGELFF,many,NA,TRBV3-1,TRBJ2-2
TGTGCCAGCAGCCCCGGGACTAGCGGTTCATTGGAGGGGTTCTTC,CASSPGTSGSLEGFF,many,TRBD2,TRBV12-3/TRBV12-4,TRBJ2-1
TGTGCCAGCAGTGACATGGCAGGGGGCCATCAGCCCCAGCATTTT,CASSDMAGGHQPQHF,NA,TRBD1,TRBV2,TRBJ1-5
TGCAGTGCTAGATGGGGTAGCGGGAGGGGCTACGAGCAGTACTTC,CSARWGSGRGYEQYF,many,TRBD2,TRBV20-1,TRBJ2-7
TGTGCCAGCAGCTATGGTGAAAAACTGTTTTTT,CASSYGEKLFF,many,NA,TRBV3-1,TRBJ1-4
TGCAGCGTTACCCCAGGGGCCGGAGACATTCAGTACTTC,CSVTPGAGDIQYF,NA,NA,TRBV29-1,TRBJ2-4
TGTGCCAGCAGCTCATATAATGAAAAACTGTTTTTT,CASSSYNEKLFF,few,NA,TRBV27,TRBJ1-4
TGCAGTGCTAGAGACTATGGCTACACCTTC,CSARDYGYTF,many,NA,TRBV20-1,TRBJ1-2
TGTGCCAGCAGTCAGCGGACATGGGGGTCCTACGAGCAGTACTTC,CASSQRTWGSYEQYF,NA,NA,TRBV28,TRBJ2-7
TGTGCCAGCAGCACCTGGGTTTCTGGCTACACCTTC,CASSTWVSGYTF,NA,NA,TRBV7-9,TRBJ1-2
TGTGCTAGTGGTAGGGACAGGTTGGCAAACACTGAAGCTTTCTTT,CASGRDRLANTEAFF,many,TRBD1,TRBV12-5,TRBJ1-1
TGTGCCAGCAGCCTCGGACAGGGGGCCAGAGAGACCCAGTACTTC,CASSLGQGARETQYF,many,TRBD1,TRBV7-2,TRBJ2-5
TGTGCCAGCAGGAATAACAGGGAAGATGGAAACACCATATATTTT,CASRNNREDGNTIYF,many,NA,TRBV6-1,TRBJ1-3
TGCGCCAGCAAACTTGGACTAGCGGGAGGAGACAATGAGCAGTTCTTC,CASKLGLAGGDNEQFF,few,TRBD2,TRBV5-1,TRBJ2-1
TGTGCCAGCAGCGTAGAGGCGGGAGGGTACACAGATACGCAGTATTTT,CASSVEAGGYTDTQYF,many,TRBD2,TRBV9,TRBJ2-3
TGCAGTGCTTCAAGCGGGGCGGTGGGTGAGCAGTTCTTC,CSASSGAVGEQFF,NA,TRBD2,TRBV20-1,TRBJ2-1
TGTGCCAGCAGTTTAGCAGGGGGTCATGGCTACACCTTC,CASSLAGGHGYTF,many,TRBD1,TRBV28,TRBJ1-2
TGCAGTGCTAGAGCGGCACACCAGCCCCAGCATTTT,CSARAAHQPQHF,NA,NA,TRBV20-1,TRBJ1-5
TGTGCCAGCAGCCAATTCACTAGCGGGAGAAACAATGAGCAGTTCTTC,CASSQFTSGRNNEQFF,NA,TRBD2,TRBV3-1,TRBJ2-1
TGCGCCAGCAGTGAGTCGTCGGGGGGCCGCACAGATACGCAGTATTTT,CASSESSGGRTDTQYF,NA,NA,TRBV10-1,TRBJ2-3
TGTGCCAGCAGTTACTCCGGGGCCCCTGGAAACACCATATATTTT,CASSYSGAPGNTIYF,NA,NA,TRBV6-5,TRBJ1-3
TGCGCCAGCAGCTTGGCCCCAGGGGGCACCTACAATGAGCAGTTCTTC,CASSLAPGGTYNEQFF,many,TRBD1,TRBV5-1,TRBJ2-1
TGTGCCAGCAGTTTAAGGAGTCTGAGAGAGCAGTACTTC,CASSLRSLREQYF,NA,NA,TRBV28,TRBJ2-7
TGTGCCAGCAGTGATACCTTGGGGGACCCCCCGTACTTC,CASSDTLGDPPYF,many,NA,TRBV2,TRBJ2-5
TGTGCCAGCAGGTTCATCGAGGAGGTCGAGCAGTTCTTC,CASRFIEEVEQFF,NA,NA,TRBV7-9,TRBJ2-1
TGTGCCAGCACCTTGGCGAGGAGACACACTGAAGCTTTCTTT,CASTLARRHTEAFF,NA,NA,TRBV28,TRBJ1-1
TGCAGTGCTAGTCGACTAGTGCATGAGCAGTTCTTC,CSASRLVHEQFF,few,NA,TRBV20-1,TRBJ2-1
TGTGCCAGCAGCTTAATGGGTCTAGGACAGCAAAACACCGGGGAGCTGTTTTTT,CASSLMGLGQQNTGELFF,many,NA,TRBV7-3,TRBJ2-2
TGTGCCAGCAGCACACACTGGGGGGATGGCTACACCTTC,CASSTHWGDGYTF,many,NA,TRBV11-2,TRBJ1-2
TGTGCCAGCAGTCAGAGGACTACAGGCAATCGGTTCACTGAAGCTTTCTTT,CASSQRTTGNRFTEAFF,many,NA,TRBV6-2/TRBV6-3,TRBJ1-1
TGTGCCAGCAGCCTGACCTTCGGGGCTACGCAGTATTTT,CASSLTFGATQYF,many,NA,TRBV7-3,TRBJ2-3
TGTGCCAGTAGCATGTCGCTGGGACAGGGCGTAGGGGGCTACACCTTC,CASSMSLGQGVGGYTF,few,TRBD1,TRBV19,TRBJ1-2
TGCAGTGCTAGACCCCGGACTAGCGGGAGCCTGACAGATACGCAGTATTTT,CSARPRTSGSLTDTQYF,many,TRBD2,TRBV20-1,TRBJ2-3
TGTGCCAGCAGCTTGATTGCGGGCATTAGCACAGATACGCAGTATTTT,CASSLIAGISTDTQYF,many,NA,TRBV11-2,TRBJ2-3
TGCGCCAGCTTAGCGGAGGCCTCCTACAATGAGCAGTTCTTC,CASLAEASYNEQFF,many,NA,TRBV5-1,TRBJ2-1
TGTGCCAGCAGCTCGTCCTTGGGACAGGGTTTGGCAGATACGCAGTATTTT,CASSSSLGQGLADTQYF,few,TRBD1,TRBV7-9,TRBJ2-3
TGTGCCAGTAGTATAGCGCAGGGGGCGTCTGGGGCCAACGTCCTGACTTTC,CASSIAQGASGANVLTF,NA,TRBD1,TRBV19,TRBJ2-6
TGTGCCAGCAGTTACTTGCAGCAACCTCACACAGATACGCAGTATTTT,CASSYLQQPHTDTQYF,NA,NA,TRBV6-9,TRBJ2-3